The 20 T cell receptor beta chains below were found in one sample sequenced in a study of blood T cell repertoires in COVID-19. Measured with immunoSEQ multiplex PCR; TCRdb has only the in-frame clones, and not every one. The sample includes some 320,000 clones, about 90% of them seen just once. The specimen was peripheral blood. These receptors all come from a woman between 25 and 40 years old with COVID-19, enrolled during active disease.

This chain joins TRBV7-8 and TRBJ1-5; D is perhaps TRBD1 (5 bases). V lost 5 bases, J lost 4 bases, and 18 bases lay in between. The CDR3 runs 16 residues. Germline CDR1 and CDR2: SGHVS and FQNEAQ. CDR3 residues: CASSPHRGRGNQPQHF. The CDR3, as DNA: TGTGCCAGCAGCCCACACCGGGGCCGGGGGAATCAGCCCCAGCATTTT. Using reference TRBV7-8 and TRBJ1-5 for the parts outside the CDR3, the full variable domain is GAGVSQSPRYKVAKRGQDVALRCDPISGHVSLFWYQQALGQGPEFLTYFQNEAQLDKSGLPSDRFFAERPEGSVSTLKIQRTQQEDSAVYLCASSPHRGRGNQPQHFGDGTRLSIL.

This chain connects TRBV7-9 to TRBJ2-1; no definite D call. CDR1 SEHNR and CDR2 FQNEAQ come from the germline V gene (reference sequence). Between the trimmed V and J ends, which lost 2 bases and 6 bases, there was a span of 5 bases. This CDR3 comprises 12 residues. CDR3 coding DNA: TGTGCCAGCAGCTTACCAGGCAATGAGCAGTTCTTC. Encoded protein: CASSLPGNEQFF. Based on the CDR3 plus reference TRBV7-9 and TRBJ2-1, the full variable domain is DTGVSQNPRHKITKRGQNVTFRCDPISEHNRLYWYRQTLGQGPEFLTYFQNEAQLEKSRLLSDRFSAERPKGSFSTLEIQRTEQGDSAMYLCASSLPGNEQFFGPGTRLTVL.

V is TRBV10-2 and J is TRBJ1-2; D unresolved. V was shortened by 0 bases and J by 11 bases, with 16 bases between the two germline ends. Looked up from germline, CDR1 is WSHSY and CDR2 is SAAADI. The CDR3 contains 14 residues. In DNA form, the CDR3 reads TGCGCCAGCAGTGAGTCGCCCCTGGGGAGCGGGTACACCTTC. Translating gives CASSESPLGSGYTF.

V usage is TRBV19 and J usage is TRBJ1-6; the D is unclear. CDR3 size: 14 residues. The V and J ends lost 9 bases and 0 bases respectively, with 9 bases between them. Germline V gives CDR1 LNHDA, CDR2 SQIVND (reference sequence). The CDR3 sequence: CASGFSSYNSPLHF. Written as DNA, the CDR3 is TGTGCCAGCGGGTTCAGCTCCTATAATTCACCCCTCCACTTT.

The rearrangement links TRBV4-1 to TRBJ1-1; maybe TRBD1 (5 bases). The CDR3 spans 12 residues. The germline CDR1 and CDR2 sequences are MGHRA and YSYEKL. V dropped 5 bases and J dropped 8 bases, with 12 bases sitting between them. The CDR3 DNA is TGCGCCAGCAGCGGTCGGGGGATCGAAGCTTTCTTT. Translated: CASSGRGIEAFF.

The genes are TRBV7-9 and TRBJ1-2, with a possible D match to TRBD1 (6 bases). Per the germline V gene, CDR1 is SEHNR and CDR2 is FQNEAQ (reference sequence). The V end lost 1 base, the J end lost 9 bases, and 12 bases lay between the germline ends. This CDR3 is built from 13 residues. In DNA form, the CDR3 reads TGTGCCAGCAGCTTAGTCCCGACAGGCCGCTACACCTTC. Its translation: CASSLVPTGRYTF.

The chain joins TRBV7-9 to TRBJ2-5, with 7 bases lining up with TRBD1. The V gene's germline CDR1 is SEHNR and CDR2 FQNEAQ (reference sequence). This CDR3 comprises 15 residues. J lost 4 bases, V lost 5 bases, and 10 bases had no gene match. CDR3 nucleotides: TGTGCCAGCAGCCAACGACAGGGAGAAGCAGAGACCCAGTACTTC. Encoded protein: CASSQRQGEAETQYF.

This clone was counted between two and nine times. Other nucleotide sequences in the sample specify the same CDR3. V usage is TRBV18 and J usage is TRBJ2-7, with D possibly matching TRBD1 (6 bases). The germline gives CDR1 KGHSH, CDR2 LQKENI. The CDR3 spans 12 residues. V lost 2 bases and J lost 5, with 7 bases in between. In DNA form, the CDR3 reads TGTGCCAGCTCACCATCAGGGGACGAGCAGTACTTC. Protein sequence: CASSPSGDEQYF. Full variable domain (missing parts from reference TRBV18 and TRBJ2-7): NAGVMQNPRHLVRRRGQEARLRCSPMKGHSHVYWYRQLPEEGLKFMVYLQKENIIDESGMPKERFSAEFPKEGPSILRIQQVVRGDSAAYFCASSPSGDEQYFGPGTRLTVT.

This sequence joins TRBV6-5 and TRBJ1-1; D perhaps matches TRBD1 (6 bases). The CDR3 length is 13 residues. CDR1 MNHEY and CDR2 SVGAGI come from the germline V gene. Trimming stripped 8 bases from V and 5 bases from J, with 15 bases between. The CDR3 DNA is TGTGCCAGCGGGCGGGTAGGGGGTACTGAAGCTTTCTTT. This sequence encodes CASGRVGGTEAFF.

This rearrangement joins TRBV12-3 or TRBV12-4 to TRBJ1-2; no reliable D call. This CDR3 spans 13 amino acids. V lost 2 bases and J lost 6, with 10 bases in between. CDR3 bases: TGTGCCAGCAGTTTAACCCTAGGAGATGGCTACACCTTC. This codes for CASSLTLGDGYTF.

J is TRBJ1-2 and V is TRBV10-2; maybe TRBD1 (6 bases). Between the trimmed V and J ends, which lost 2 bases and 4 bases, there was a span of 14 bases. This CDR3 region has 15 residues. Germline CDR1 reads WSHSY; CDR2 reads SAAADI. The CDR3 DNA reads TGCGCCAGCAGTGAGCCGAGGGGGGGAGGCTATGGCTACACCTTC. Its translation is CASSEPRGGGYGYTF.

This chain links TRBV6-5 with TRBJ2-7, with D tentatively TRBD2 (6 bases). The CDR3 is 13 amino acids. Trimming shortened V by 5 bases and J by 2 bases, and 10 bases separated the two germline ends. Germline V gene sequence: CDR1 MNHEY, CDR2 SVGAGI. The CDR3 nucleotides are TGTGCCAGCAGTCGGGACTTCACCTACGAGCAGTACTTC. It yields the protein CASSRDFTYEQYF.

The chain employs TRBV5-6 and TRBJ2-7; 7 bases map to TRBD1. Per germline, CDR1 SGHDT and CDR2 YYEEEE. The CDR3 spans 16 residues. V was pared by 0 bases and J by 3 bases, with 9 bases of the junction left unmatched. This chain's CDR3 is CASSLALTGDLYEQYF. The CDR3, as DNA: TGTGCCAGCAGCTTGGCCTTAACAGGGGATCTCTACGAGCAGTACTTC.

The chain combines TRBV5-1 with TRBJ2-1, with a tentative D call TRBD2 (7 bases). V gave up 0 bases and J gave up 7 bases, with 17 bases separating them. The germline V gene has CDR1 SGHRS and CDR2 YFSETQ. CDR3 size: 16 residues. CDR3 loop: CASSLVVRGAGNEQFF. CDR3 coding DNA: TGCGCCAGCAGCTTGGTAGTCCGGGGGGCCGGGAATGAGCAGTTCTTC. Combining the CDR3 with reference TRBV5-1 and TRBJ2-1 gives the whole variable domain KAGVTQTPRYLIKTRGQQVTLSCSPISGHRSVSWYQQTPGQGLQFLFEYFSETQRNKGNFPGRFSGRQFSNSRSEMNVSTLELGDSALYLCASSLVVRGAGNEQFFGPGTRLTVL.

J is TRBJ1-2 and V is TRBV13, with 10 bases fitting TRBD1. The CDR3 has 17 residues. After removal of 4 bases from V and 0 bases from J, the junction contained 8 bases not matched to a gene. CDR1 is PRHDT and CDR2 is FYEKMQ in the germline V gene (reference sequence). DNA of the CDR3: TGTGCCAGCAGCTCCTCCGGGACAGGGGTACCTAACTATGGCTACACCTTC. Translation gives CASSSSGTGVPNYGYTF.

The chain recombines TRBV18 with TRBJ1-2; D is uncertain. With 2 bases removed from V and 6 bases from J, the gap between germline ends came to 10 bases. CDR1 KGHSH and CDR2 LQKENI come from the germline V gene. This CDR3 contains 13 residues. For the CDR3, the DNA is TGTGCCAGCTCACCAACCTCCCCGGATGGCTACACCTTC. Translated, it gives CASSPTSPDGYTF.

The chain joins TRBV5-1 to TRBJ1-5; D unresolved. This CDR3 region has 13 residues. The V gene's germline CDR1 is SGHRS and CDR2 YFSETQ. V lost 1 base and J 7 bases, leaving 9 bases between the germline ends. CDR3 nucleotides: TGCGCCAGCAGCTTGTCCGGGGAACAGCCCCAGCATTTT. It translates to CASSLSGEQPQHF.

The CDR3 sequence: CASSSMLEGYEQYF. Here the CDR3 DNA reads TGTGCCAGCAGCTCCATGCTGGAGGGCTACGAGCAGTACTTC. The V gene is TRBV11-2, the J gene TRBJ2-7, with D maybe TRBD2 (6 bases). V was clipped by 4 bases and J by 3 bases, with 13 bases between them. CDR1 and CDR2 from the germline V gene are SGHAT and FQNNGV. The CDR3 runs 14 residues.

The genes are TRBV28 and TRBJ2-7; possibly TRBD1 for D (8 bases). CDR1 is MDHEN and CDR2 is SYDVKM in the germline V gene. V shed 5 bases and J shed 2 bases, with 19 bases lying between them. The CDR3 has 16 amino acids. CDR3: CASSVGGGQVAYEQYF. In DNA form, the CDR3 reads TGTGCCAGCAGTGTCGGCGGGGGACAGGTGGCCTACGAGCAGTACTTC.

The chain uses TRBV6-4 and TRBJ1-2, with 8 positions matching TRBD1. CDR3 length: 12 residues. The germline gives CDR1 MRHNA, CDR2 SNTAGT. V dropped 4 bases and J dropped 6; count of bases not matched to a gene: 1. The CDR3 DNA is TGTGCCAGCAGTGTACAGGGGGATGGCTACACCTTC. Protein product: CASSVQGDGYTF.